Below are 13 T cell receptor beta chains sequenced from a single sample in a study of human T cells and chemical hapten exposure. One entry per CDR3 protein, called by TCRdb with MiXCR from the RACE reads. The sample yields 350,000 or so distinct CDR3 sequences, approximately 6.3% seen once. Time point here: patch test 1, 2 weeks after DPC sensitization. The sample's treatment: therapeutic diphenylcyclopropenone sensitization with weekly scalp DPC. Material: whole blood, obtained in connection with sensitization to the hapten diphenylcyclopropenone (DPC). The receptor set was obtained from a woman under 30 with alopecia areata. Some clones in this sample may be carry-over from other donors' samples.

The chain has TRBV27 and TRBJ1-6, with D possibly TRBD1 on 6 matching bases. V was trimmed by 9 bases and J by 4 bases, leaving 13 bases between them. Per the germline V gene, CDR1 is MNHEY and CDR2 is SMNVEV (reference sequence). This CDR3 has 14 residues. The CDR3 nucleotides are TGTGCCAGTGGACAGCTAGCTTATAATTCACCCCTCCACTTT. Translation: CASGQLAYNSPLHF.

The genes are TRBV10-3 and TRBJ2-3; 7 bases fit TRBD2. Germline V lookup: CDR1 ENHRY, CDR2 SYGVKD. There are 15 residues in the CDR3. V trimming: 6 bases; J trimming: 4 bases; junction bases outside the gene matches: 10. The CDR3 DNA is TGTGCCATCAGGGCGACTAGCCCAAGCCCAGATACGCAGTATTTT. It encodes CAIRATSPSPDTQYF.

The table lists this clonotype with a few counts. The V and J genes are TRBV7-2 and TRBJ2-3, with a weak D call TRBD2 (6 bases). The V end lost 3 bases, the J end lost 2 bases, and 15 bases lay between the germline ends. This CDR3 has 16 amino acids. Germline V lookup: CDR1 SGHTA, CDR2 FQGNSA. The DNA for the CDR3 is TGTGCCAGCAGCTTGGGACCCGGACTAATCACAGATACGCAGTATTTT. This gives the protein CASSLGPGLITDTQYF.

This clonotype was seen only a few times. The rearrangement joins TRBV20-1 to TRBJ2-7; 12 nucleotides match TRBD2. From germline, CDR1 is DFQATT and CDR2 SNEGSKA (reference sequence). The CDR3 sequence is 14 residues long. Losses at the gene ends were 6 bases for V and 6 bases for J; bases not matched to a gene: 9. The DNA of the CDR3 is TGCAGTGCCCGTGCTAGCGGGGGGGCGAGCGAGCAGTACTTC. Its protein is CSARASGGASEQYF.

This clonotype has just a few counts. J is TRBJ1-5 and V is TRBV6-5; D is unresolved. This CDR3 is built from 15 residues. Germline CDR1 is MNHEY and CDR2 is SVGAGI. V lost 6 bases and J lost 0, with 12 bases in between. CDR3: CASRREQFSNQPQHF. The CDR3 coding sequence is TGTGCCAGCAGACGTGAACAATTTAGCAATCAGCCCCAGCATTTT.

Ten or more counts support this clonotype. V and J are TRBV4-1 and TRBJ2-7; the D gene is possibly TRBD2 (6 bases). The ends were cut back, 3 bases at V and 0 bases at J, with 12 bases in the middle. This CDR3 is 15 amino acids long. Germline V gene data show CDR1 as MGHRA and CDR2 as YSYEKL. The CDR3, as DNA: TGCGCCAGCAGCCAGGGCCGGGACTCCTCCTACGAGCAGTACTTC. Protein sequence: CASSQGRDSSYEQYF.

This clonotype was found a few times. The CDR3 region has the DNA TGTGCCAGCAATCCCCGCCCGGGTACTGAAGCTTTCTTT. This codes for CASNPRPGTEAFF. The chain carries TRBV2 and TRBJ1-1; D ambiguous. CDR1 SNHLY and CDR2 FYNNEI come from the germline V gene. Deletions cut 7 bases from V and 5 bases from J, with 14 bases between. The CDR3 totals 13 residues.

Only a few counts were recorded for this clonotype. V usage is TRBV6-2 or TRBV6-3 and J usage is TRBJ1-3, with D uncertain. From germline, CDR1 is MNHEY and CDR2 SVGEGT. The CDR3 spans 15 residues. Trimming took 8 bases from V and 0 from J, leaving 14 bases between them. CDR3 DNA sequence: TGTGCCAGCTTCCACCCCACGGCCTCTGGAAACACCATATATTTT. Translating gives CASFHPTASGNTIYF.

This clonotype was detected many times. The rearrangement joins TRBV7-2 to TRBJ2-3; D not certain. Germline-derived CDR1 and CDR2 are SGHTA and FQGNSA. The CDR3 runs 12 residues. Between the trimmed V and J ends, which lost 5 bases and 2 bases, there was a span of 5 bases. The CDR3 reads CASSAYTDTQYF. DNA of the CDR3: TGTGCCAGCAGCGCTTACACAGATACGCAGTATTTT.

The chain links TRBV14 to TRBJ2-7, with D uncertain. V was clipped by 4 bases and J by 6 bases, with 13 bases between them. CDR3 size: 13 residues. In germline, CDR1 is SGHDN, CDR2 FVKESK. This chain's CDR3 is CASSPISRIEQYF. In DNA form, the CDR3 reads TGTGCCAGCAGCCCTATTTCGAGGATCGAGCAGTACTTC.

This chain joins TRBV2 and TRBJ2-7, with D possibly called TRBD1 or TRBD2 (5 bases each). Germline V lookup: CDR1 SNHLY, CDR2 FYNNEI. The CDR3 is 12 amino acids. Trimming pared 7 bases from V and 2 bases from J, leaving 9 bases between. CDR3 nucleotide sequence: TGTGCCAGCATGAGGGGTACCTACGAGCAGTACTTC. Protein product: CASMRGTYEQYF. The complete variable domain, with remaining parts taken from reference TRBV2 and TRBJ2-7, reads EPEVTQTPSHQVTQMGQEVILRCVPISNHLYFYWYRQILGQKVEFLVSFYNNEISEKSEIFDDQFSVERPDGSNFTLKIRSTKLEDSAMYFCASMRGTYEQYFGPGTRLTVT.

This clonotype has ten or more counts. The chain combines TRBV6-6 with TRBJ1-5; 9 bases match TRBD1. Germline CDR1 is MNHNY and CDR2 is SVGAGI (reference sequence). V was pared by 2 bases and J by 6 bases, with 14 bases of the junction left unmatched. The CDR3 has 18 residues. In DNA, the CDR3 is TGTGCCAGCAGTTACGGACTGATGGCACAGGGGGCAATTCAGCCCCAGCATTTT. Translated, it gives CASSYGLMAQGAIQPQHF.

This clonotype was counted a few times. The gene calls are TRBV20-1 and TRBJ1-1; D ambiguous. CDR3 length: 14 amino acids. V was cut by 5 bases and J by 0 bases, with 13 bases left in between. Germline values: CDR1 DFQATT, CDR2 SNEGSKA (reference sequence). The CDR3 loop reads CSAGPWAMNTEAFF. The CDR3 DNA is TGCAGTGCTGGACCCTGGGCCATGAACACTGAAGCTTTCTTT.